This TCR beta chain derives from a study of CD8+ T cells in alopecia areata. Looking at the study overall: Treated patients were scored for severity by percent of scalp affected.

TCR sequencing used cDNA made by reverse transcription of extracted RNA. Profiled with immunoSEQ multiplex PCR; TCRdb holds only in-frame clones, not every one. Seen here are around 150,000 clones, 50% to 65% observed once, and the top ten hold approximately 15%. CDR1 and CDR2 from the germline V gene are SGHTS and YDEGEE. CDR3 size: 13 residues. V lost 0 bases and J 6 bases, leaving 7 bases between the germline ends. This sample's treatment: oral pan-JAK inhibitor, 5-10 mg twice daily. Remarks on this clone: Its specificity is unknown.

Findings and limits, study-wide: Among the top 100, expanded CD8+ clones were significantly decreased by tofacitinib, as was scalp clonality. Whereas mice showed it more clearly, TCR sharing across patients was murkier, possibly because of HLA. With tofacitinib ongoing, many expanded lesional clones persisted in both scalp and blood.

The TCR comes from a human donor with alopecia areata. The rearrangement joins TRBV5-8 to TRBJ1-5; D is undetermined. The source was CD4+ T cells sorted from blood, collected at week 24, from a patient treated with tofacitinib. CDR3 sequence: CASSLAESQPQHF. For the CDR3, the DNA is TGTGCCAGCAGCTTGGCAGAGAGTCAGCCCCAGCATTTT.